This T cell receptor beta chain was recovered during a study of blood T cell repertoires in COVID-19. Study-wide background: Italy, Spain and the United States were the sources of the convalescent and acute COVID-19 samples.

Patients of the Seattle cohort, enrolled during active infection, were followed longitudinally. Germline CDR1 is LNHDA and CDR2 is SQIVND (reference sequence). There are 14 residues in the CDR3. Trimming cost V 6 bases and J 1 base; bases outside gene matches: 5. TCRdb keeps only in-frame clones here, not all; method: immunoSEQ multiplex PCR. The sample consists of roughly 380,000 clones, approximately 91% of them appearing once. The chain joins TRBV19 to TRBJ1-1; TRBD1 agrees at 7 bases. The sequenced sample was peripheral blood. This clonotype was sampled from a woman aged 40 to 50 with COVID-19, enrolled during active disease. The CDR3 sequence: CASSFDRANTEAFF. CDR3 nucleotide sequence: TGTGCCAGTAGCTTTGACAGGGCGAACACTGAAGCTTTCTTT.